This T cell receptor (beta chain) is from a study of T cells in Graves' hyperthyroidism and ophthalmopathy. RNA transcripts served as the template for amplifying TCR beta CDR3 regions. First-round RT-PCR with HTBI primers amplified the TCR CDR3 region. TCRdb called the multiplex PCR reads again in MiXCR, with one record for every CDR3 protein. The sample lists about 570,000 distinct CDR3 sequences, around 45% occurring once. Germline V lookup: CDR1 DFQATT, CDR2 SNEGSKA (reference sequence). Trimming took off 6 bases at V and 4 bases at J, with 15 bases between the two ends. This CDR3 is 13 amino acids long. There are many counts of this clonotype. Patients showing uncontrolled infection, other autoimmune disease, pregnancy or lactation were ineligible. The diagnostic basis comprised clinical symptoms, serum thyroxine and TRAb, thyroid ultrasound and orbital computed tomography.

The gene calls are TRBV20-1 and TRBJ1-1, with D maybe TRBD1 (5 bases). This TCR derives from an adult woman with Graves' disease, either hyperthyroidism or ophthalmopathy (not recorded which). What was sequenced was peripheral blood or thyroid tissue (not recorded which). The CDR3 spells CSAGGLRGTEAFF. The CDR3 DNA reads as TGCAGTGCCGGGGGACTCCGCGGCACTGAAGCTTTCTTT.